The subject of this entry is one T cell receptor beta chain. This sample is part of a study of control samples from healthy donors and cancer patients. Some clones are missing from TCRdb's copy, which holds only in-frame ones; the method was immunoSEQ multiplex PCR. Among over 150,000 clones listed, 94% were seen once. The V end lost 6 bases, the J end lost 2 bases, and 7 bases lay between the germline ends. This CDR3 comprises 12 residues. The chain links TRBV12-3 or TRBV12-4 to TRBJ1-2; D gene unclear. The clonotype originates from a woman aged 18-29 years in good health. Sample: blood. CDR3 DNA sequence: TGTGCCAGCAGGGGAGGGAACTATGGCTACACCTTC. It is translated as CASRGGNYGYTF.